This T cell receptor beta chain was sequenced for a study of shared clonotypes between healthy human individuals. Positive CCR7 selection of CD45RO-negative cells yielded the naive CD8 cells, and terminally differentiated effector memory CD45RA+ cells were excluded. Trimming took 1 base from V and 6 from J; bases not matched to a gene: 5. CDR1 and CDR2 from the germline V gene are LNHDA and SQIVND (reference sequence). This CDR3 has 16 residues. Method: immunoSEQ multiplex PCR; TCRdb's copy keeps in-frame clones and lacks some. The table shows around 2.1 million clones, with 85% to 95% occurring only once.

This chain joins TRBV19 and TRBJ2-3, with 12 bases fitting TRBD1. Sample: naive CD8+ T cells from PBMCs. The source is a man younger than 30 in good health. Some clones in this sample may be carry-over from other donors' samples. CDR3 DNA: TGTGCCAGTAGTATAGCCGGGACAGGGGGCTCCGATACGCAGTATTTT. Protein: CASSIAGTGGSDTQYF.